One and the same sample provided the 30 T cell receptor beta chains below, sequenced in a study of cytomegalovirus exposure and HLA in healthy donors. In the PCR, 60 Vbeta and 13 Jbeta primers were used. Data came from immunoSEQ multiplex PCR; TCRdb stores just in-frame clones and leaves some out. The sample lists approximately 210,000 clones; about 80% were seen once. Sequenced material: PBMCs. These receptor sequences come from a male donor in good health and CMV-seronegative.

The chain carries TRBV5-6 and TRBJ1-6; TRBD1 agrees at 9 bases. Germline assignment: CDR1 SGHDT and CDR2 YYEEEE. J was trimmed by 7 bases and V by 3 bases; bases with no gene match: 2. This CDR3 contains 14 residues. The CDR3 DNA is TGTGCCAGCAGCTGGGGACAGGGAAATTCACCCCTCCACTTT. It encodes CASSWGQGNSPLHF.

The chain recombines TRBV7-3 with TRBJ2-1; D ambiguous. V was clipped by 1 base and J by 8 bases, with 9 bases between them. CDR1 SGHTA and CDR2 FQGTGA come from the germline V gene. This CDR3 contains 13 residues. CDR3 loop: CASSLRARDEQFF. CDR3 nucleotides: TGTGCCAGCAGCTTAAGAGCCCGCGATGAGCAGTTCTTC.

The chain uses TRBV7-6 and TRBJ2-7; D might be TRBD1 (5 bases). The V gene lost 3 bases and the J gene lost 5 bases, with 23 bases spanning the gap. CDR3 length: 17 residues. Germline V gene lookup returns CDR1 SGHVS and CDR2 FNYEAQ. The CDR3 nucleotides read TGTGCCAGCAGCTTTGGGGCCGGCCCAGGGAAGGTGAACGAGCAGTACTTC. The encoded protein is CASSFGAGPGKVNEQYF.

J is TRBJ2-1 and V is TRBV2; 8 bases align to TRBD2. V lost 6 bases, J lost 10 bases, and 2 bases stayed unmatched. Germline values: CDR1 SNHLY, CDR2 FYNNEI. The CDR3 is 11 residues long. This CDR3 reads CASSGGREQFF. Written as DNA, the CDR3 is TGTGCCAGCAGCGGCGGGAGGGAGCAGTTCTTC.

V and J are TRBV30 and TRBJ2-1; TRBD2 matches 10 bases. There are 16 residues in the CDR3. V trimming: 6 bases; J trimming: 7 bases; junction bases outside the gene matches: 15. CDR1 is GTSNPN, CDR2 SVGIG, per germline (reference sequence). CDR3 in DNA: TGTGCCTGCCTACATAAAGCGGGAGGGCCCGTGAATGAGCAGTTCTTC. Protein product: CACLHKAGGPVNEQFF.

The rearrangement uses TRBV2 and TRBJ2-3; 7 bases match TRBD1. V shed 5 bases, J shed 3 bases, and the junction held 2 bases outside the gene matches. The germline CDR1 and CDR2 sequences are SNHLY and FYNNEI. CDR3 length equals 13 residues. CDR3 in amino acids: CASSSDRTDTQYF. The CDR3, as DNA: TGTGCCAGCAGTTCGGACAGGACAGATACGCAGTATTTT.

This clone was detected a few times. This specimen includes other DNA sequences encoding the same CDR3. The chain is built from TRBV5-1 and TRBJ2-3, with 7 bases that match TRBD1. J lost 1 base, V lost 5 bases, and 4 bases had no gene match. The CDR3 is made up of 14 amino acids. Per germline, CDR1 SGHRS and CDR2 YFSETQ. CDR3 in DNA: TGCGCCAGCAGTCTCGACAGGGGCACAGATACGCAGTATTTT. Its protein is CASSLDRGTDTQYF.

The CDR3 sequence: CASSADTTQYF. In DNA, the CDR3 is TGTGCCAGTAGTGCAGATACGACCCAGTACTTC. The V gene is TRBV19, the J gene TRBJ2-5; D is uncertain. Deletions cut 5 bases from V and 7 bases from J, with 8 bases between. The V gene's germline CDR1 is LNHDA and CDR2 SQIVND (reference sequence). The CDR3 has 11 amino acids.

The chain links TRBV29-1 to TRBJ2-5; 8 nucleotides line up with TRBD1. Looked up from germline, CDR1 is SQVTM and CDR2 is ANQGSEA. The J segment lost 9 bases and the V segment lost 8 bases, leaving 11 bases of the junction unmatched. The CDR3 runs to 12 residues. CDR3 bases: TGCAGCTCCAGGGGGCTTAATGGACCCCAGTACTTC. It is translated as CSSRGLNGPQYF.

The V call is TRBV2, the J call TRBJ2-2; D might be TRBD1 (6 bases). V dropped 6 bases and J dropped 8 bases, with 16 bases sitting between them. The germline gives CDR1 SNHLY, CDR2 FYNNEI. CDR3 length equals 14 residues. The CDR3 bases are TGTGCCAGCAGGGAAAACAGGGTCCCGGGGGAGCTGTTTTTT. This translates into CASRENRVPGELFF.

The J gene is TRBJ1-5, the V gene TRBV7-9; TRBD1 might be the D (6 bases). The CDR3 totals 16 residues. CDR1 and CDR2 from the germline V gene are SEHNR and FQNEAQ (reference sequence). Deletions cut 0 bases from V and 7 bases from J, with 16 bases between. The CDR3: CASSLAGAGGEQPQHF. CDR3 coding DNA: TGTGCCAGCAGCTTAGCTGGCGCGGGGGGCGAGCAGCCCCAGCATTTT.

In its sample, this clone was seen once. The chain couples TRBV11-2 to TRBJ1-6; weak D call: TRBD1 (5 bases). This CDR3 spans 14 amino acids. Germline V gene sequence: CDR1 SGHAT, CDR2 FQNNGV. The germline V and J ends were trimmed by 3 bases and 11 bases, with 14 bases remaining between them. CDR3 sequence: CASSLGSRGTPLHF. In DNA form, the CDR3 reads TGTGCCAGCAGCTTGGGTTCGCGGGGGACACCCCTCCACTTT.

This clone was found a few times. CDR3 in DNA: TGTGCCAGCAGCTCCACGGGACAGGGGGGGGCCGGGGAGCTGTTTTTT. This sequence encodes CASSSTGQGGAGELFF. The chain uses TRBV28 and TRBJ2-2, with 11 bases aligning to TRBD1. Per germline, CDR1 MDHEN and CDR2 SYDVKM. The ends lost 6 bases at V and 6 bases at J; junction bases unmatched: 9. The CDR3 spans 16 residues.

This clone was seen a few times. This chain uses TRBV5-1 with TRBJ2-7, with D tentatively TRBD2 (6 bases). This CDR3 contains 14 residues. Trimming shortened V by 4 bases and J by 5 bases, and 16 bases separated the two germline ends. Germline CDR1 and CDR2: SGHRS and YFSETQ. CDR3 region: CASSLRDFRDEQYF. As DNA, the CDR3 is TGCGCCAGCAGCCTCCGGGACTTTCGGGACGAGCAGTACTTC.

The chain carries TRBV27 and TRBJ1-2; weak D call: TRBD1 (5 bases). V was shortened by 0 bases and J by 6 bases, with 14 bases between the two germline ends. Germline assignment: CDR1 MNHEY and CDR2 SMNVEV (reference sequence). This CDR3 comprises 15 residues. The CDR3: CASSLSTSRTNGYTF. CDR3 coding DNA: TGTGCCAGCAGTTTATCCACGAGCCGGACAAATGGCTACACCTTC.

This clone came up a few times. V and J are TRBV7-2 and TRBJ1-1; tentatively, D is TRBD1 (5 bases). CDR1 is SGHTA, CDR2 FQGNSA, per germline. This CDR3 contains 13 residues. Trimming removed 1 base at V and 6 bases at J, with 9 bases between. This CDR3 reads CASSLDRHAEAFF. Written as DNA, the CDR3 is TGTGCCAGCAGCTTAGACAGGCATGCTGAAGCTTTCTTT.

The genes are TRBV27 and TRBJ1-5; D is unresolved. Germline CDR1 MNHEY, CDR2 SMNVEV (reference sequence). Trimming removed 2 bases from V and 7 bases from J, with 9 bases in between. The CDR3 has 13 amino acids. The CDR3 sequence: CASSLGGKQPQHF. The CDR3, as DNA: TGTGCCAGCAGTTTAGGAGGGAAACAGCCCCAGCATTTT.

A few counts support this clone. The CDR3 nucleotides are TGTGCCAGCTCACCCCCAACCCTAGCGGGAAGCACAGATACGCAGTATTTT. This gives the protein CASSPPTLAGSTDTQYF. The chain has TRBV18 and TRBJ2-3, with 9 bases identical to TRBD2. The CDR3 runs to 17 residues. Germline CDR1 is KGHSH and CDR2 is LQKENI. With 3 bases clipped from V and 0 bases from J, the junction kept 7 bases outside the gene matches. The whole variable domain, filled in from reference TRBV18 and TRBJ2-3, reads NAGVMQNPRHLVRRRGQEARLRCSPMKGHSHVYWYRQLPEEGLKFMVYLQKENIIDESGMPKERFSAEFPKEGPSILRIQQVVRGDSAAYFCASSPPTLAGSTDTQYFGPGTRLTVL.

J is TRBJ1-1 and V is TRBV19; the D gene is possibly TRBD1 (5 bases). Germline loops: CDR1 LNHDA, CDR2 SQIVND (reference sequence). This CDR3 comprises 15 residues. Trimming took 5 bases from V and 0 from J, leaving 13 bases between them. DNA for the CDR3: TGTGCCAGTAGTCTAACAGGTATGGTGAACACTGAAGCTTTCTTT. Translating gives CASSLTGMVNTEAFF. The full variable domain, in which reference TRBV19 and TRBJ1-1 provide the parts outside the CDR3, is DGGITQSPKYLFRKEGQNVTLSCEQNLNHDAMYWYRQDPGQGLRLIYYSQIVNDFQKGDIAEGYSVSREKKESFPLTVTSAQKNPTAFYLCASSLTGMVNTEAFFGQGTRLTVV.

The chain recombines TRBV20-1 with TRBJ1-2; 8 nucleotides align to TRBD1. Germline CDR1 and CDR2: DFQATT and SNEGSKA (reference sequence). The CDR3 is made up of 11 amino acids. The CDR3 reads CTDRGDYGYTF. The CDR3 DNA sequence: TGCACCGACAGGGGCGACTATGGCTACACCTTC.

The chain recombines TRBV6-1 with TRBJ2-7, with D perhaps matching TRBD1 (5 bases). The CDR3 runs 13 residues. The V and J ends lost 1 base and 2 bases respectively, with 6 bases between them. Germline CDR1 reads MNHNS; CDR2 reads SASEGT. The CDR3 DNA reads as TGTGCCAGCAGTGAAGGCAGGGCCTACGAGCAGTACTTC. This sequence encodes CASSEGRAYEQYF.

This chain links TRBV7-2 with TRBJ2-1, with 7 bases matching TRBD2. V was pared by 5 bases and J by 7 bases, with 14 bases of the junction left unmatched. This CDR3 spans 16 amino acids. Germline loops: CDR1 SGHTA, CDR2 FQGNSA. Here the CDR3 reads CASSQQGRATNNEQFF. The CDR3 coding sequence is TGTGCCAGCAGCCAGCAAGGGAGGGCCACTAATAATGAGCAGTTCTTC.

The rearrangement joins TRBV5-1 to TRBJ1-5, with 7 nucleotides matching TRBD1. The CDR3 sequence is 15 residues long. V shed 4 bases, J shed 3 bases, and the junction held 7 bases outside the gene matches. CDR1 and CDR2 (germline): SGHRS, YFSETQ. The CDR3 loop reads CASSLTGDNNQPQHF. The CDR3 DNA reads as TGCGCCAGCAGCCTAACAGGGGATAACAATCAGCCCCAGCATTTT.

A few counts support this clone. J is TRBJ1-1 and V is TRBV6-5; no definite D call. Trimming left V 2 bases short and J 10 bases short, with 11 bases between. This CDR3 region has 12 residues. The germline V gene has CDR1 MNHEY and CDR2 SVGAGI. CDR3 DNA sequence: TGTGCCAGCAGTTACACGGAGGCGCCAGCTTTCTTT. As protein: CASSYTEAPAFF.

The gene calls are TRBV19 and TRBJ2-1, with 12 positions matching TRBD1. The CDR3 consists of 17 residues. V lost 7 bases, J lost 7 bases, and 14 bases stayed unmatched. Germline V lookup: CDR1 LNHDA, CDR2 SQIVND (reference sequence). CDR3: CASTLGQGAVKRNEQFF. CDR3 DNA: TGTGCCAGTACTTTGGGACAGGGGGCCGTAAAACGGAATGAGCAGTTCTTC.

V and J are TRBV5-5 and TRBJ2-7; TRBD1 might be the D (6 bases). With 5 bases removed from V and 4 bases from J, the gap between germline ends came to 19 bases. CDR1 and CDR2 (germline): SGHKS, YYEKEE (reference sequence). This CDR3 comprises 15 residues. The CDR3 sequence is CASSLLRQALYEQYF. CDR3 bases: TGTGCCAGCAGTCTCCTCCGACAGGCTCTATACGAGCAGTACTTC. The full variable domain, completed using reference TRBV5-5 and TRBJ2-7, is DAGVTQSPTHLIKTRGQQVTLRCSPISGHKSVSWYQQVLGQGPQFIFQYYEKEERGRGNFPDRFSARQFPNYSSELNVNALLLGDSALYLCASSLLRQALYEQYFGPGTRLTVT.

J is TRBJ2-1 and V is TRBV9; 9 positions match TRBD2. The CDR3 runs to 19 residues. V was pared by 0 bases and J by 7 bases, with 17 bases of the junction left unmatched. Germline lookup yields CDR1 SGDLS and CDR2 YYNGEE. The CDR3 region is CASSVAASGTWPAMNEQFF. In DNA form, the CDR3 reads TGTGCCAGCAGCGTAGCTGCTAGCGGGACCTGGCCGGCTATGAATGAGCAGTTCTTC.

The chain employs TRBV23-1 and TRBJ2-7; 8 bases line up with TRBD1. TRBV23-1 counts as an open reading frame of uncertain function. The CDR3 has 14 amino acids. The V and J ends lost 3 bases and 4 bases, in that order; junction bases with no gene match: 5. This CDR3 is CASSHRTGRYEQYF. For the CDR3, the DNA is TGCGCCAGCAGTCATCGGACAGGGAGGTACGAGCAGTACTTC.

This chain connects TRBV27 to TRBJ1-3; tentative D call: TRBD1 (6 bases). CDR3 length: 14 amino acids. Germline V gives CDR1 MNHEY, CDR2 SMNVEV (reference sequence). V lost 5 bases, J lost 2 bases, and 10 bases lay in between. The CDR3 is CASSRQVPGNTIYF. DNA for the CDR3: TGTGCCAGCAGTAGACAGGTCCCTGGAAACACCATATATTTT.

The V gene is TRBV4-3, the J gene TRBJ2-1; D remains ambiguous. The V gene lost 1 base and the J gene lost 9 bases, with 16 bases spanning the gap. Germline-derived CDR1 and CDR2 are LGHNA and YSLEER. The CDR3 is made up of 15 amino acids. The CDR3 sequence: CASSQGSALGVEQFF. CDR3 DNA sequence: TGCGCCAGCAGCCAAGGGTCCGCTTTGGGCGTTGAGCAGTTCTTC.